The T cell receptor beta chain described here comes from a study of blood T cell repertoires in COVID-19. Study overall: PBMCs, B-cell-depleted T cells, or T cells provided the cDNA or gDNA that made up the material.

This clone was seen a single time. The protocol was immunoSEQ multiplex PCR, while the TCRdb copy is restricted to in-frame clones and leaves out a portion. This sample yields over 130,000 clones, of which about 75% are seen a single time; less than 3% belongs to the top ten. Germline V CDR1 and CDR2: LGHDT, YNNKEL (reference sequence). The CDR3 covers 12 residues. Trimming took off 8 bases at V and 10 bases at J, with 15 bases between the two ends. Cohort allocation depended upon clinical history that participants reported. The chain combines TRBV3-1 (or the pseudogene TRBV3-2) with TRBJ2-1, with D tentatively TRBD2 (7 bases). This TCR was recovered from a woman aged 45 to 65 who had recovered from COVID-19. Input material: PBMCs or T cells enriched from blood (not recorded which). The CDR3 reads CASGGGGLEQFF. The CDR3 DNA reads TGTGCCAGCGGGGGAGGGGGGCTAGAGCAGTTCTTC.